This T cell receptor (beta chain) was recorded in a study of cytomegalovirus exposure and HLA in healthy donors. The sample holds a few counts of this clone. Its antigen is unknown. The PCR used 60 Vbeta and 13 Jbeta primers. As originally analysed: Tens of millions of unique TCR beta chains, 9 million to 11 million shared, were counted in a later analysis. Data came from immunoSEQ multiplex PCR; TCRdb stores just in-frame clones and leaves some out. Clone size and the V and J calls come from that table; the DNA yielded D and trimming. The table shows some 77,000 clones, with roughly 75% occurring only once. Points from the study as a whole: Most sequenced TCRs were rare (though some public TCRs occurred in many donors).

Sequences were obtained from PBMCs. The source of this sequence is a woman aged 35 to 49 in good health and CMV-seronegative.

The CDR3 region is CASSGQGGNQPQHF. The CDR3, as DNA: TGTGCCAGCAGTGGGCAGGGGGGCAATCAGCCCCAGCATTTT. The chain has TRBV6-6 and TRBJ1-5; TRBD1 matches at 7 bases. J gave up 2 bases and V 5 bases, and 3 bases lay outside the gene matches. The CDR3 runs 14 residues. From germline, CDR1 is MNHNY and CDR2 SVGAGI (reference sequence).